This T cell receptor (beta chain) was observed in a study of OX40 agonist ivuxolimab in advanced cancers. A note on the overall study: Ivuxolimab, which targeted the costimulatory receptor OX40 (CD134), was an agonistic, fully human IgG2 monoclonal antibody. Intravenous ivuxolimab was administered to patients every 2 weeks at six dose levels: 0.01, 0.1, 0.3, 1.5, 3 and 10 mg/kg. Among the roughly 54 dose-escalation patients, approximately 20 had hepatocellular carcinoma, roughly 15 melanoma, 9 renal cell carcinoma and 9 head and neck cancer. In the dose-escalation cohort, 70% to 85% of patients were male, and the mean age was approximately 55 years, with a range of roughly 23 to 85. Patients were allowed to have had prior anti-PD-1, anti-PD-L1 or anti-CTLA-4 therapy, and more than 35% of the dose-escalation patients had been treated with checkpoint inhibitors. Three dose-escalation patients achieved partial responses, one with hepatocellular carcinoma and two with cutaneous melanoma. The point of sequencing TCRbeta in the periphery was to test whether ivuxolimab changed TCR sequence diversity and drove clonal T-cell expansion. The paper reports the monotherapy dose-escalation portion (N of about 50 patients) of the phase I ivuxolimab trial.

Comments on this clone: What this receptor recognizes is not known. Base qualities were left out, and no much larger clone turns up one base away.

To sequence the TCRbeta CDR3 region, genomic DNA was isolated from the sorted cells. TCRbeta CDR3 regions were sequenced using the immunoSEQ Assay. TCRdb took over this immuneACCESS table, retaining in-frame rearrangements with V and J assigned. Such tables are incomplete; in checked studies, under half of the missing clones stem from an unresolved V gene, and the remainder is unexplained. The sample records 65,000 to 80,000 clones, roughly 87% of which are singletons. The ten top clones hold 0.2% to 0.3% of the sample. The trial excluded patients who had a history of autoimmune disease or were on systemic immunosuppression. Peripheral blood for TCR sequencing was collected from all dose cohorts at baseline, on cycle 4 day 1, and on cycle 7 day 1. The samples were drawn from a first-in-human, open-label, multicenter phase I dose-escalation trial of ivuxolimab. The trial enrolled adults with locally advanced or metastatic head and neck squamous cell, hepatocellular, melanoma or renal cell carcinoma. CD4+ and CD8+ T cells were sorted separately from peripheral blood before TCR sequencing.

General conclusions and limits of the study: Partial responders in the 0.1-3.0 mg/kg groups had among the lowest normalized peripheral clonal expansion, especially among CD8+ T cells. Low levels of normalized T-cell clonal expansion were also shown by some nonresponding patients. The antigen specificity of the clonally expanded peripheral T cells was not determined. At doses from 0.1 to 3.0 mg/kg, clonal expansion was seen in both CD4+ and CD8+ blood T cells between baseline and week 6. After ivuxolimab, expanded clones were on average more numerous among CD8+ T cells than among CD4+ T cells.

Sample: CD4+ or CD8+ T cells sorted from blood, taken in a trial of the OX40 agonist ivuxolimab. The source is an adult with an advanced solid tumor such as melanoma, head and neck, liver or kidney cancer.

This receptor has the CDR3 CASRPPTGGANTEAFF. The DNA sequence reads TGTGCCAGCAGACCACCGACAGGGGGCGCGAACACTGAAGCTTTCTTT. The V and J segments used are TRBV25-1 and TRBJ1-1, with 10 bases matching TRBD1. The cysteine opens and the phenylalanine closes a CDR3 of 16 amino acids. The retained sequence is limited to the CDR3, 48 bases, with the frame set at the first base. Germline trimming amounts to 6 bases on V and 1 base on J, with 8 as the count of junction bases outside the gene matches. For CDR1 and CDR2, the germline V gene lists MGHDK and SYGVNS.